The 7 T cell receptor beta chains below were found in one sample sequenced in a study of identical twins. Each CDR3 protein is one row after TCRdb ran MiXCR on the 5' RACE reads. Among approximately 680,000 distinct CDR3 sequences, about 7.6% were seen once, and the ten largest hold 1.6%. The same sample was also studied in work on yellow fever vaccine responses in identical twins.

The specimen sequenced was PBMCs. Receptors were obtained from a woman younger than 30 in good health.

This clonotype was counted between two and nine times. J is TRBJ2-7 and V is TRBV6-1, with D hard to call. Between the trimmed V and J ends, which lost 5 bases and 3 bases, there was a span of 14 bases. CDR1 and CDR2 (germline): MNHNS, SASEGT. The CDR3 is made up of 14 amino acids. CDR3 loop: CASSTQLGHYEQYV. DNA for the CDR3: TGTGCCAGCAGTACCCAACTTGGCCACTACGAGCAGTACGTC.

This clonotype showed up many times. This chain connects TRBV29-1 to TRBJ2-1; possibly TRBD2 for D (6 bases). The CDR3 totals 12 residues. Germline V CDR1 and CDR2: SQVTM, ANQGSEA. The V gene lost 2 bases and the J gene lost 10 bases, with 12 bases spanning the gap. CDR3 sequence (DNA): TGCAGCGTTGAAAAGAGCGCGGGAGAGCAGTTCTTC. It yields the protein CSVEKSAGEQFF.

The chain employs TRBV7-6 and TRBJ2-5, with TRBD2 matching 9 bases. From germline, CDR1 is SGHVS and CDR2 FNYEAQ. The CDR3 runs to 15 residues. Germline trimming cut 0 bases from V and 5 bases from J; bases unmatched to any gene: 4. The CDR3 sequence: CASSLAGLAGETQYF. CDR3 DNA: TGTGCCAGCAGCTTAGCGGGGCTAGCGGGGGAGACCCAGTACTTC.

The rearrangement uses TRBV5-1 and TRBJ2-1; no clear D gene. The CDR3 totals 15 residues. Germline V gene sequence: CDR1 SGHRS, CDR2 YFSETQ. V was cut by 0 bases and J by 8 bases, with 15 bases left in between. CDR3 sequence: CASSLADGGWDEQFF. The CDR3 DNA follows: TGCGCCAGCAGCTTGGCGGATGGCGGTTGGGATGAGCAGTTCTTC. Variable domain in full (rest from reference TRBV5-1 and TRBJ2-1): KAGVTQTPRYLIKTRGQQVTLSCSPISGHRSVSWYQQTPGQGLQFLFEYFSETQRNKGNFPGRFSGRQFSNSRSEMNVSTLELGDSALYLCASSLADGGWDEQFFGPGTRLTVL.

The rearrangement links TRBV27 to TRBJ1-6, with 7 bases aligning to TRBD1. The CDR3 length is 14 residues. Germline V CDR1 and CDR2: MNHEY, SMNVEV (reference sequence). V dropped 6 bases and J dropped 4; count of bases not matched to a gene: 3. The DNA of the CDR3 is TGTGCCAGCAGACAGGGGATTTATAATTCACCCCTCCACTTT. Amino acids: CASRQGIYNSPLHF.

A few counts support this clonotype. The rearrangement links TRBV29-1 to TRBJ2-1, with 11 bases fitting TRBD2. Unmatched junction bases numbered 11, after V lost 6 bases and J lost 7 bases. CDR3 length: 15 amino acids. Germline V gene data show CDR1 as SQVTM and CDR2 as ANQGSEA. CDR3 protein: CSVGYRLAGMNEQFF. The CDR3 bases are TGCAGCGTCGGTTACCGACTAGCGGGAATGAATGAGCAGTTCTTC.

Turning to this clonotype: A single base separates this from a much larger clone, so it may be a read error. The chain couples TRBV5-5 to TRBJ2-5; D possibly matches TRBD1 or TRBD2 (5 bases each). The CDR3 runs 12 residues. The germline gives CDR1 SGHKS, CDR2 YYEKEE (reference sequence). The DNA of the CDR3 is TGTGTCAGCAGCTTGTGGGGGGAGACCCAGTACTTC. Translating it yields CVSSLWGETQYF.